These 10 T cell receptor beta chains originate from one sample sequenced in a study of T cell responses to AZD1222 COVID-19 vaccine. Assay used: immunoSEQ multiplex PCR; TCRdb lists only in-frame clones, some missing. The sample shows approximately 170,000 clones, 90% to 95% of them seen only once. The specimen comprised peripheral blood, sampled 28 days after the second AZD1222 dose. Receptor source: an adult who received the AZD1222 COVID-19 vaccine.

The chain uses TRBV9 and TRBJ2-5, with TRBD1 identical over 8 bases. Trimming removed 3 bases from V and 4 bases from J; junction bases left unmatched: 11. Looked up from germline, CDR1 is SGDLS and CDR2 is YYNGEE. The CDR3 is 16 residues long. Here the CDR3 reads CASSAMPGQVIETQYF. In DNA, the CDR3 is TGTGCCAGCAGCGCCATGCCGGGACAGGTAATAGAGACCCAGTACTTC.

The CDR3 sequence is CASRPEPGLAGYNEQFF. CDR3 bases: TGTGCCAGCAGACCCGAGCCGGGACTAGCGGGATACAATGAGCAGTTCTTC. The V call is TRBV7-9, the J call TRBJ2-1, with 13 bases fitting TRBD2. This CDR3 comprises 17 residues. With V trimmed by 6 bases and J by 4 bases, 9 bases remained unmatched. Germline V gene sequence: CDR1 SEHNR, CDR2 FQNEAQ (reference sequence).

V is TRBV6-5 and J is TRBJ2-7; either TRBD1 or TRBD2 may supply D (6 bases each). The CDR3 spans 14 residues. V shed 6 bases and J shed 6 bases, with 18 bases lying between them. Germline CDR1 reads MNHEY; CDR2 reads SVGAGI. The DNA of the CDR3 is TGTGCCAGCAGCCAAAAGGGGGGTAACGGCGAGCAGTACTTC. Translated, it gives CASSQKGGNGEQYF.

The chain joins TRBV19 to TRBJ1-2, with TRBD1 matching over 11 bases. V was pared by 6 bases and J by 6 bases, with 9 bases of the junction left unmatched. This CDR3 is 15 amino acids long. Germline V gene data show CDR1 as LNHDA and CDR2 as SQIVND (reference sequence). Written as DNA, the CDR3 is TGTGCCAGTAGCTCGCTAGGACAGGGGGCAGATGGCTACACCTTC. Translation gives CASSSLGQGADGYTF.

The V gene is TRBV5-1, the J gene TRBJ1-4; TRBD1 aligns across 7 bases. Germline V gene lookup returns CDR1 SGHRS and CDR2 YFSETQ. V lost 0 bases to trimming and J lost 0 bases; unmatched junction nucleotides: 8. The CDR3 runs to 18 residues. Here the CDR3 reads CASSLGDRAYATNEKLFF. The CDR3, as DNA: TGCGCCAGCAGCTTGGGTGACAGGGCATACGCAACTAATGAAAAACTGTTTTTT.

This chain links TRBV7-9 with TRBJ2-4; 11 bases agree with TRBD2. Germline-derived CDR1 and CDR2 are SEHNR and FQNEAQ (reference sequence). The junction had 11 bases not matched to a gene; V was cut back by 5 bases and J by 8 bases. This CDR3 contains 16 residues. CDR3 protein: CASSQGLAAPGDIQYF. In nucleotides, the CDR3 is TGTGCCAGCAGCCAGGGACTAGCGGCCCCCGGGGACATTCAGTACTTC.

The V gene is TRBV19, the J gene TRBJ1-1; D might be TRBD1 (5 bases). V was cut by 5 bases and J by 1 base, with 23 bases left in between. This CDR3 is 18 amino acids long. Germline values: CDR1 LNHDA, CDR2 SQIVND (reference sequence). DNA for the CDR3: TGTGCCAGTAGTTGGAATGTAGGCGGGGGACGAGAGAACACTGAAGCTTTCTTT. Encoded protein: CASSWNVGGGRENTEAFF.

V is TRBV5-5 and J is TRBJ1-1; 11 bases fit TRBD1. The V segment lost 4 bases and the J segment 5 bases; nucleotides outside the gene matches: 10. The CDR3 runs to 16 residues. Germline values: CDR1 SGHKS, CDR2 YYEKEE (reference sequence). CDR3 amino acids: CASSLGQGAHVTEAFF. The CDR3 coding sequence is TGTGCCAGCAGCCTAGGACAGGGGGCGCATGTAACTGAAGCTTTCTTT.

J is TRBJ2-3 and V is TRBV30; no firm D call. The germline gives CDR1 GTSNPN, CDR2 SVGIG (reference sequence). Trimming took off 3 bases at V and 9 bases at J, with 13 bases between the two ends. This CDR3 has 12 amino acids. The DNA for the CDR3 is TGTGCCTGGAGCCGAGAGATAGGAACGCAGTATTTT. Protein sequence: CAWSREIGTQYF.

This clone was seen just once. CDR3 sequence reads: CASSPRDLYEQFF. DNA of the CDR3: TGTGCCAGCAGCCCCCGGGACCTATATGAGCAGTTCTTC. The gene calls are TRBV7-9 and TRBJ2-1; perhaps D is TRBD1 or TRBD2 (5 bases each). Germline CDR1 reads SEHNR; CDR2 reads FQNEAQ (reference sequence). There are 13 residues in the CDR3. V gave up 5 bases and J gave up 8 bases, with 13 bases separating them.